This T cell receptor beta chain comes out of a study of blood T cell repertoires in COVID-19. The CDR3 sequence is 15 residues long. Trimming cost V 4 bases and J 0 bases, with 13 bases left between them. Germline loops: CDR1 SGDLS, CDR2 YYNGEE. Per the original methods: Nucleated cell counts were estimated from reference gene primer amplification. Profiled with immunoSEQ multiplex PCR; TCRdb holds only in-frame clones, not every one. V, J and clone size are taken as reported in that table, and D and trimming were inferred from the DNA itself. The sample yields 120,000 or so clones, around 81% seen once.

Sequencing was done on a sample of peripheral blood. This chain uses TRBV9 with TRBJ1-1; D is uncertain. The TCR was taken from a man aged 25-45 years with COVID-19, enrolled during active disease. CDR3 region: CASSLGILMNTEAFF. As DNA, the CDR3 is TGTGCCAGCAGCCTGGGCATTTTAATGAACACTGAAGCTTTCTTT.